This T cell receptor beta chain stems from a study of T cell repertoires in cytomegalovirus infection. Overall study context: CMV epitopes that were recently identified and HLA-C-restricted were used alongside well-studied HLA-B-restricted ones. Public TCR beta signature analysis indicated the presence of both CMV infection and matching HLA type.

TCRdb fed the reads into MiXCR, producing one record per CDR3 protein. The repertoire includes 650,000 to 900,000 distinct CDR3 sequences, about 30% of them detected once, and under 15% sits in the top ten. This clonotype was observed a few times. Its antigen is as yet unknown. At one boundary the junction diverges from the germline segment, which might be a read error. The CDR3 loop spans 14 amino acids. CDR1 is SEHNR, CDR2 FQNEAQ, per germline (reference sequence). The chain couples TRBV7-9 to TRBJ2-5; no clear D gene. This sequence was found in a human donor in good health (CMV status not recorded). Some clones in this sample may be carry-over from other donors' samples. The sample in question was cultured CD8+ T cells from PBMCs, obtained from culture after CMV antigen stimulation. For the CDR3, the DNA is TGTGCCAGCAGCTTCAATCCGCCCCAACAGACCCAGTACTTC. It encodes CASSFNPPQQTQYF.